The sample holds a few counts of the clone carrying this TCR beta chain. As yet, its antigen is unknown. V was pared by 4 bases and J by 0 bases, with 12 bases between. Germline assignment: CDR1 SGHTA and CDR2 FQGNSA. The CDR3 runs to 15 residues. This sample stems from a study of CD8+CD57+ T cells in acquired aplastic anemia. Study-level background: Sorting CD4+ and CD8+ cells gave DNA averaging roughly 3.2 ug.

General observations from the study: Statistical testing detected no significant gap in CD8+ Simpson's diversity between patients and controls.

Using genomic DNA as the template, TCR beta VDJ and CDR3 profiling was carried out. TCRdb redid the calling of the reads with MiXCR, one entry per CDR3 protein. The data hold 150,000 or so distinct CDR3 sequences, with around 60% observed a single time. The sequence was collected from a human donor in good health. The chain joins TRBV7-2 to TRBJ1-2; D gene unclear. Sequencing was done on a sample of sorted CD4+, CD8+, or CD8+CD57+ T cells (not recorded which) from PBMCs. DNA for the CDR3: TGTGCCAGCAGCTCTGGGCCAGGCTCTAACTATGGCTACACCTTC. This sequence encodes CASSSGPGSNYGYTF.